This TCR beta chain was recorded in a study of Ad26.COV2.S vaccination and SARS-CoV-2 variants. Overall study context: Within the COV1001 Ad26.COV2.S trial arm, the donor was enrolled. Study-level results: Vaccine and placebo groups showed comparable non-spike TCR breadth.

Profiling relied on immunoSEQ multiplex PCR, and the TCRdb table lists in-frame clones only, not all of them. Among about 390,000 clones listed, 80% to 90% were seen once. Indicated treatment: 19 received Ad26.COV2.S at low or high dose, single or two shots; about 5 received placebo; per-sample allocation not given. Samples came from day 63 after the first vaccine or placebo injection. An 18-55-year-old adult in Boston served as donor. In the vaccine, an Ad26 vector expressed the SARS-CoV-2 spike of the Wuhan strain. Note on this clone: Its antigen is unidentified.

V was pared by 4 bases and J by 0 bases, with 8 bases between. CDR1 and CDR2 (germline): SGHRS, YFSETQ. The CDR3 has 15 amino acids. The source was peripheral blood, collected in a trial of Ad26.COV2.S vaccine versus placebo. The TCR was taken from a person between 18 and 65 years old who received the Ad26.COV2.S COVID-19 vaccine or a placebo. This chain connects TRBV5-1 to TRBJ1-6; D unclear. The CDR3: CASSPTSSYNSPLHF. Written as DNA, the CDR3 is TGCGCCAGCAGCCCCACCAGCTCCTATAATTCACCCCTCCACTTT.